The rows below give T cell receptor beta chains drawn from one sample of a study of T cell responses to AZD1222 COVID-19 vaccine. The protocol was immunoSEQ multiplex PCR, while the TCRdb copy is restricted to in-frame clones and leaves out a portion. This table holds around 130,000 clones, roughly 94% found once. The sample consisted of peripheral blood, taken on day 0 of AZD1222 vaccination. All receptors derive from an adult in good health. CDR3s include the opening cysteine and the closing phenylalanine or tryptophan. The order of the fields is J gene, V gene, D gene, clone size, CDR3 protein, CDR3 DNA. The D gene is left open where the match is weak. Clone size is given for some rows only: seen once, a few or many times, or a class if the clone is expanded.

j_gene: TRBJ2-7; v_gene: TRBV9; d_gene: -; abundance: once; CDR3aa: CASSPRHLPLDEQYF; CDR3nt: TGTGCCAGCAGCCCGAGACACCTACCTTTGGACGAGCAGTACTTC
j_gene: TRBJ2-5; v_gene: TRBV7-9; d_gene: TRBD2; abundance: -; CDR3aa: CASSPLGGGTQETQYF; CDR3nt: TGTGCCAGCAGCCCGCTGGGGGGAGGGACCCAAGAGACCCAGTACTTC
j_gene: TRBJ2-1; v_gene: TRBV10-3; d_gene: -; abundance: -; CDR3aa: CAISEGEVGQFF; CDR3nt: TGTGCCATCAGTGAGGGTGAAGTAGGGCAGTTCTTC
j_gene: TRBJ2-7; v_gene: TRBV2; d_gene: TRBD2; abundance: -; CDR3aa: CASRPGLAQYEQYF; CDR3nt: TGTGCCAGCAGACCCGGACTAGCTCAGTACGAGCAGTACTTC
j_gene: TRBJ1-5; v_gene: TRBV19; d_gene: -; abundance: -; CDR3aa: CASSLIGGSSNQPQHF; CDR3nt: TGTGCCAGTAGCCTTATAGGGGGGTCTAGCAATCAGCCCCAGCATTTT
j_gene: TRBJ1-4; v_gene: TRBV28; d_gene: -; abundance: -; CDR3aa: CASSYGGTTNEKLFF; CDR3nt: TGTGCCAGCAGCTATGGAGGGACAACTAATGAAAAACTGTTTTTT
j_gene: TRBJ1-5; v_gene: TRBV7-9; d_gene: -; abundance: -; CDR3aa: CASSNLGQPQHF; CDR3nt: TGTGCCAGCAGCAATCTTGGGCAGCCCCAGCATTTT
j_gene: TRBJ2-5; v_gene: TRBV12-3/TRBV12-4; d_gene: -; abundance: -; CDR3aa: CASRRLGTQYF; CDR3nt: TGTGCCAGCAGGCGACTGGGGACCCAGTACTTC
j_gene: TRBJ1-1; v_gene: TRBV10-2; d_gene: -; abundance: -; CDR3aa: CASKTPEGEAFF; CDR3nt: TGCGCCAGCAAAACGCCAGAAGGAGAAGCTTTCTTT
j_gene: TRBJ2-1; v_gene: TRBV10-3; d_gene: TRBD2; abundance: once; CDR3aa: CAISPGLARNEQFF; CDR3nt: TGTGCCATCAGTCCCGGACTAGCGAGGAATGAGCAGTTCTTC
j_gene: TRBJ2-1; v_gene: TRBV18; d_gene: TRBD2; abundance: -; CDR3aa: CASSGLAGVGYNEQFF; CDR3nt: TGTGCCAGCTCGGGACTAGCGGGAGTGGGGTACAATGAGCAGTTCTTC
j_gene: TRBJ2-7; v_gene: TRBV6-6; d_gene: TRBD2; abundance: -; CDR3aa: CASSYVSGDYEQYF; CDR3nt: TGTGCCAGCAGTTACGTTAGCGGGGACTACGAGCAGTACTTC
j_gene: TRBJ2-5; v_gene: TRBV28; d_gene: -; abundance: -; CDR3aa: CASSLPGPETQYF; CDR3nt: TGTGCCAGCAGTTTGCCAGGCCCGGAGACCCAGTACTTC
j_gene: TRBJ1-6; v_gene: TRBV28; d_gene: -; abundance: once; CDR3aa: CASSLSGLHNSPLHF; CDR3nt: TGTGCCAGCAGTTTATCCGGGTTACATAATTCACCCCTCCACTTT
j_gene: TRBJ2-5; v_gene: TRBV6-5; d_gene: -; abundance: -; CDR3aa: CASSYSGGGETQYF; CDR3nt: TGTGCCAGCAGTTACTCAGGCGGGGGCGAGACCCAGTACTTC
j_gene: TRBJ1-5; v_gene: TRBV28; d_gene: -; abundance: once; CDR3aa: CASRDLTGSGFSNQPQHF; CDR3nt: TGTGCCAGCAGGGACCTCACAGGGTCAGGTTTTAGCAATCAGCCCCAGCATTTT
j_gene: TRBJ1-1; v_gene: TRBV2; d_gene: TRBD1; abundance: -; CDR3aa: CASSGTGRTEAFF; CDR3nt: TGTGCCAGCAGTGGGACAGGGAGGACTGAAGCTTTCTTT
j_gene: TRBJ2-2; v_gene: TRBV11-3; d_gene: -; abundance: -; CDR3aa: CASRKGQNTGELFF; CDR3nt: TGTGCCAGCAGAAAAGGACAGAACACCGGGGAGCTGTTTTTT